A single sample is the source of the 3 T cell receptor beta chains below, sequenced in a study of T-cell reconstitution after alpha-beta-depleted transplantation in children. During its preparation, the TCRbeta library received unique molecular identifiers. MiXCR was run by TCRdb on the PCR reads, yielding one entry per CDR3 protein. The sample shows 200,000 to 250,000 distinct CDR3 sequences, around 9.5% of them seen only once. This sample comprised PBMCs from the stem cell graft donor, obtained from the stem cell graft. The receptor source for this set is a human donor who donated a stem cell graft to a child with acute lymphoblastic leukemia.

This clonotype occurred a few times. The chain employs TRBV5-1 and TRBJ2-3, with 12 nucleotides matching TRBD2. Germline values: CDR1 SGHRS, CDR2 YFSETQ. With 1 base clipped from V and 6 bases from J, the junction kept 9 bases outside the gene matches. The CDR3 totals 17 residues. The CDR3 region has the DNA TGCGCCAGCAGCTTGCAGGGACTAGCGGGTGGTTCCGATACGCAGTATTTT. Translation gives CASSLQGLAGGSDTQYF.

Many counts were recorded for this clonotype. This sequence joins TRBV7-9 and TRBJ2-3; D gene unclear. V lost 5 bases to trimming and J lost 5 bases, with 11 bases between them. The CDR3 contains 13 residues. CDR1 and CDR2 from the germline V gene are SEHNR and FQNEAQ (reference sequence). CDR3 DNA: TGTGCCAGCAGCCTCCTGGGAATAGATACGCAGTATTTT. Amino acids: CASSLLGIDTQYF.

This sequence joins TRBV7-2 and TRBJ2-1; 7 bases map to TRBD2. This CDR3 comprises 15 residues. With V trimmed by 6 bases and J by 7 bases, 12 bases remained unmatched. Germline V gives CDR1 SGHTA, CDR2 FQGNSA. CDR3 loop: CASRQSGATGNEQFF. The CDR3 coding sequence is TGTGCCAGCAGACAAAGCGGGGCCACGGGGAATGAGCAGTTCTTC.